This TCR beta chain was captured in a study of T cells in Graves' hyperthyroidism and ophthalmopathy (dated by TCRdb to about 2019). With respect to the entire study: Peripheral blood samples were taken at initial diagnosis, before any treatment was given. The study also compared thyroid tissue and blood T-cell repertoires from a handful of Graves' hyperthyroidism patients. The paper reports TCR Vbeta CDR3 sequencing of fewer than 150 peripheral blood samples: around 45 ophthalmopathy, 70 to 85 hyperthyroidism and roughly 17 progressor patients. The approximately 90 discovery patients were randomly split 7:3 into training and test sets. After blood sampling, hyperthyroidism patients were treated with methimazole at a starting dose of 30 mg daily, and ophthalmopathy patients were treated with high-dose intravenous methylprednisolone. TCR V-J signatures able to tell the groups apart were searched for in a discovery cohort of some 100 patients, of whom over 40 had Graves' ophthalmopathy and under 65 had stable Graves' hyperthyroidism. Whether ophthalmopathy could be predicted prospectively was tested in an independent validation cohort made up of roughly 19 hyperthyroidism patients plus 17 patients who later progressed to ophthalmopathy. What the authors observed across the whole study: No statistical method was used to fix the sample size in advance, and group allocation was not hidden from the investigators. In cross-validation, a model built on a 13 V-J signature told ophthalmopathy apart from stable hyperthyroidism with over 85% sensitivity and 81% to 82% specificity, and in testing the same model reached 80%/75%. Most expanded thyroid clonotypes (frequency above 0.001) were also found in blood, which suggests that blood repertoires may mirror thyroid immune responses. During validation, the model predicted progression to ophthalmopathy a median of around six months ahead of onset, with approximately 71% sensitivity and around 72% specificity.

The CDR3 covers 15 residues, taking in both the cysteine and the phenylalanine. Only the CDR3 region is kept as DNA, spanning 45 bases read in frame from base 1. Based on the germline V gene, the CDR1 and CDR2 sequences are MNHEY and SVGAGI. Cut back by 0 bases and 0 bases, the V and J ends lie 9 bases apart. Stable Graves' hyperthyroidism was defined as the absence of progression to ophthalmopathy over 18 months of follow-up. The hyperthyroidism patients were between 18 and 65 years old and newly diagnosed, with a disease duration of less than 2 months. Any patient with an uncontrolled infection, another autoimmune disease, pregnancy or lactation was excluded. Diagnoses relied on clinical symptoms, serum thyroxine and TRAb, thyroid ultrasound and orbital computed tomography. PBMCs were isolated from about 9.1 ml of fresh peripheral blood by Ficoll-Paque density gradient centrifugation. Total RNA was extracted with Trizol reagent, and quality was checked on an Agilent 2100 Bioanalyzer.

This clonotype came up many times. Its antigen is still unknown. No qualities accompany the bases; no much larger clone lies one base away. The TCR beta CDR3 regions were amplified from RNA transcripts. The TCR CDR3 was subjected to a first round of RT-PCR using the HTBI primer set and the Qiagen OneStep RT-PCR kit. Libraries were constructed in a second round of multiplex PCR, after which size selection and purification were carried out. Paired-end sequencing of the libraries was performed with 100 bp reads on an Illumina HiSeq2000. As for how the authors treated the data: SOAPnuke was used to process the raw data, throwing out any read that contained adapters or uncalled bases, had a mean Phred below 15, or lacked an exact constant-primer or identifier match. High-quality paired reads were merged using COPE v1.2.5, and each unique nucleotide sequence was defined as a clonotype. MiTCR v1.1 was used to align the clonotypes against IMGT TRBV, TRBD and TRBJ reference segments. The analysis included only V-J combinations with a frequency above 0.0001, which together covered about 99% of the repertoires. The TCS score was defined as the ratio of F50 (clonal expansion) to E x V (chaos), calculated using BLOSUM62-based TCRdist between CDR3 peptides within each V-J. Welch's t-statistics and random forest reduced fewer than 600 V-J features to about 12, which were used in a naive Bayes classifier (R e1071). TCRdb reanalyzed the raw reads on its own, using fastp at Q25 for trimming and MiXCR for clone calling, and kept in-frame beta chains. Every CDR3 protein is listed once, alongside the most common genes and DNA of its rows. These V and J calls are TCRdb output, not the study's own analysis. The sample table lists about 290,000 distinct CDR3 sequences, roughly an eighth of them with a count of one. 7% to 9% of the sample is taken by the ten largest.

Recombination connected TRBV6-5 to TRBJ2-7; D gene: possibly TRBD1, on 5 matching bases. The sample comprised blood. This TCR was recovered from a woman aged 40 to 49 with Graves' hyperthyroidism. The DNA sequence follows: TGTGCCAGCAGTTACTCGTGGGGCGGCTCCTACGAGCAGTACTTC. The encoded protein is CASSYSWGGSYEQYF.